Presented here are 17 T cell receptor beta chains from one specimen sequenced in a study of blood T cell repertoires in COVID-19. Only in-frame clones appear in the TCRdb table, and some are missing; sequencing was by immunoSEQ multiplex PCR. The sample includes about 380,000 clones, around 90% of them seen just once. Input material: peripheral blood. These receptors came from a man aged 40-55 years with acute or convalescent COVID-19.

V and J are TRBV27 and TRBJ2-7, with 8 positions matching TRBD1. Germline trimming cut 7 bases from V and 3 bases from J; bases unmatched to any gene: 14. Germline CDR1 MNHEY, CDR2 SMNVEV (reference sequence). The CDR3 sequence is 16 residues long. CDR3 in amino acids: CASTNPRAGGLYEQYF. CDR3 DNA: TGTGCCAGCACCAACCCCCGAGCAGGGGGCCTCTACGAGCAGTACTTC.

V is TRBV19 and J is TRBJ1-2; no reliable D call. The CDR3 runs to 11 residues. Germline-derived CDR1 and CDR2 are LNHDA and SQIVND (reference sequence). The ends were cut back, 6 bases at V and 8 bases at J, with 10 bases in the middle. CDR3 DNA: TGTGCCAGTAGGGACTCCGGGGGCTACACCTTC. Translating it yields CASRDSGGYTF.

DNA of the CDR3: TGTGCCAGCAGTCCGACAGGCTTCAATGGCTACACCTTC. Its translation is CASSPTGFNGYTF. The rearrangement links TRBV6-5 to TRBJ1-2; D is possibly TRBD1 (6 bases). This CDR3 is 13 amino acids long. The germline V gene has CDR1 MNHEY and CDR2 SVGAGI. Deletions cut 5 bases from V and 6 bases from J, with 13 bases between.

The chain joins TRBV11-2 to TRBJ1-6; TRBD1 aligns across 9 bases. J gave up 9 bases and V 4 bases, and 4 bases lay outside the gene matches. This CDR3 spans 14 amino acids. Germline V CDR1 and CDR2: SGHAT, FQNNGV. The CDR3 region has the DNA TGTGCCAGCAGCTCCCCGGGACAGGGTTCACCCCTCCACTTT. This encodes CASSSPGQGSPLHF.

The chain has TRBV11-2 and TRBJ2-7, with 7 bases aligning to TRBD1. Looked up from germline, CDR1 is SGHAT and CDR2 is FQNNGV. V trimming: 4 bases; J trimming: 3 bases; junction bases outside the gene matches: 6. The CDR3 runs to 14 residues. This CDR3 reads CASSSMTGSYEQYF. Here the CDR3 DNA reads TGTGCCAGCAGCTCAATGACAGGGAGCTACGAGCAGTACTTC.

The chain uses TRBV19 and TRBJ1-1; D may be TRBD1 (5 bases). V was shortened by 3 bases and J by 2 bases, with 13 bases between the two germline ends. The CDR3 length is 15 residues. Germline V gene lookup returns CDR1 LNHDA and CDR2 SQIVND (reference sequence). CDR3 sequence: CASSMTPGGNTEAFF. CDR3 nucleotides: TGTGCCAGTAGTATGACACCGGGGGGAAACACTGAAGCTTTCTTT.

The J gene is TRBJ1-1, the V gene TRBV25-1; D might be TRBD1 (5 bases). The CDR3 covers 14 residues. With 2 bases removed from V and 4 bases from J, the gap between germline ends came to 11 bases. The germline V gene has CDR1 MGHDK and CDR2 SYGVNS. This chain's CDR3 is CASSEVGGTTEAFF. The CDR3 nucleotides are TGTGCCAGCAGTGAAGTCGGGGGGACCACTGAAGCTTTCTTT.

The chain recombines TRBV3-1 (or the pseudogene TRBV3-2) with TRBJ1-5, with D hard to call. V lost 0 bases and J lost 9, with 9 bases in between. The CDR3 length is 13 residues. The germline CDR1 and CDR2 sequences are LGHDT and YNNKEL (reference sequence). The CDR3 nucleotides are TGTGCCAGCAGCCAAGATCCGGGGATGCCCCAGCATTTT. Protein: CASSQDPGMPQHF.

The DNA for the CDR3 is TGTGCCAGCTCTACCGACGGGGCCGGGGAGCTGTTTTTT. This codes for CASSTDGAGELFF. The chain has TRBV18 and TRBJ2-2, with a possible D match to TRBD2 (5 bases). The germline V and J ends were trimmed by 6 bases and 6 bases, with 11 bases remaining between them. CDR3 length equals 13 residues. CDR1 is KGHSH, CDR2 LQKENI, per germline.

Here the CDR3 reads CASSSPERGGYEQYF. The DNA of the CDR3 is TGTGCCAGTAGTTCCCCCGAGCGGGGGGGATACGAGCAGTACTTC. The chain is built from TRBV19 and TRBJ2-7; 10 bases agree with TRBD2. Germline CDR1 is LNHDA and CDR2 is SQIVND (reference sequence). The trim removed 5 bases at V and 4 bases at J, leaving 8 bases unmatched. This CDR3 is 15 amino acids long. Using reference TRBV19 and TRBJ2-7 for the parts outside the CDR3, the full variable domain is DGGITQSPKYLFRKEGQNVTLSCEQNLNHDAMYWYRQDPGQGLRLIYYSQIVNDFQKGDIAEGYSVSREKKESFPLTVTSAQKNPTAFYLCASSSPERGGYEQYFGPGTRLTVT.

As for this clone: The identical CDR3 is also encoded by other nucleotide sequences in the sample. This rearrangement joins TRBV5-1 to TRBJ1-1; D is possibly TRBD1 (5 bases). The V and J ends lost 4 bases and 2 bases respectively, with 12 bases between them. The germline V gene has CDR1 SGHRS and CDR2 YFSETQ. This CDR3 comprises 14 residues. CDR3 nucleotides: TGCGCCAGCAGCCTCAGGCAGGGAAACACTGAAGCTTTCTTT. The encoded protein is CASSLRQGNTEAFF.

The V gene is TRBV23-1, the J gene TRBJ1-4; D is uncertain. Being an ORF, TRBV23-1 has a function that is uncertain. With 4 bases removed from V and 0 bases from J, the gap between germline ends came to 15 bases. The CDR3 sequence is 17 residues long. CDR3: CASSLTAELATNEKLFF. The CDR3 nucleotides are TGCGCCAGCAGTCTAACAGCCGAACTTGCAACTAATGAAAAACTGTTTTTT.

V gene TRBV30 combines with J gene TRBJ2-5; 11 nucleotides match TRBD1. CDR1 and CDR2 from the germline V gene are GTSNPN and SVGIG (reference sequence). The ends lost 2 bases at V and 4 bases at J; junction bases unmatched: 6. This CDR3 region has 15 residues. This CDR3 reads CAWSSGQGAGETQYF. Here the CDR3 DNA reads TGTGCCTGGAGTAGCGGACAGGGGGCTGGAGAGACCCAGTACTTC.

This clone was counted a few times. The chain links TRBV6-6 to TRBJ2-5, with a tentative D call TRBD2 (6 bases). Trimming removed 3 bases at V and 4 bases at J, with 12 bases between. The germline V gene has CDR1 MNHNY and CDR2 SVGAGI (reference sequence). The CDR3 consists of 14 residues. CDR3 sequence: CASSYGEVGETQYF. The CDR3 DNA reads TGTGCCAGCAGTTATGGGGAGGTCGGAGAGACCCAGTACTTC.

This clone has a handful of counts. This chain links TRBV10-3 with TRBJ1-2; TRBD1 matches at 8 bases. The germline gives CDR1 ENHRY, CDR2 SYGVKD. V was pared by 4 bases and J by 6 bases, with 10 bases of the junction left unmatched. The CDR3 runs 15 residues. DNA for the CDR3: TGTGCCATCAGTGGCTCACGGACAGGGATAGATGGCTACACCTTC. Amino acid sequence: CAISGSRTGIDGYTF.

The chain joins TRBV5-1 to TRBJ2-7, with D uncertain. Germline V gene sequence: CDR1 SGHRS, CDR2 YFSETQ. The CDR3 totals 11 residues. V was trimmed by 4 bases and J by 4 bases, leaving 6 bases between them. CDR3 sequence reads: CASSDFYEQYF. The DNA for the CDR3 is TGCGCCAGCAGCGACTTTTACGAGCAGTACTTC.

The chain couples TRBV9 to TRBJ2-2; TRBD2 aligns across 8 bases. The CDR3 is 14 amino acids. Germline CDR1 SGDLS, CDR2 YYNGEE. Trimming took 0 bases from V and 6 from J; bases not matched to a gene: 1. The CDR3 DNA is TGTGCCAGCAGCGTAGCGGGAGGGTCCGGGGAGCTGTTTTTT. As protein: CASSVAGGSGELFF.